What follows are 21 T cell receptor beta chains derived from one specimen sequenced in a study of T-cell reconstitution after alpha-beta-depleted transplantation in children. Unique molecular identifiers were incorporated when the TCRbeta library was constructed. TCRdb redid the calling of the PCR reads with MiXCR, one entry per CDR3 protein. Of just over 950,000 distinct CDR3 sequences in the sample, about 26% are singletons; the top ten hold roughly 31%. Source: PBMCs, mostly from graft donor cells, taken 360 days after TCRalphabeta/CD19-depleted stem cell transplant. The origin of the receptors is a boy in the first two years of life who had a stem cell transplant for SCID, so the T cells may come from the graft donor.

This chain joins TRBV27 and TRBJ2-3, with D tentatively TRBD1 or TRBD2 (5 bases each). The germline gives CDR1 MNHEY, CDR2 SMNVEV (reference sequence). V dropped 8 bases and J dropped 2 bases, with 17 bases sitting between them. This CDR3 region has 15 residues. The DNA for the CDR3 is TGTGCCAGCCGCCCGGGACGTCTGAACACAGATACGCAGTATTTT. Protein sequence: CASRPGRLNTDTQYF.

The rearrangement links TRBV18 to TRBJ2-7, with D uncertain. Germline assignment: CDR1 KGHSH and CDR2 LQKENI. The CDR3 totals 13 residues. The ends were cut back, 6 bases at V and 2 bases at J, with 11 bases in the middle. In DNA form, the CDR3 reads TGTGCCAGCTCTCAACGGATAACCTACGAGCAGTACTTC. Translated, it gives CASSQRITYEQYF.

The chain joins TRBV6-2 or TRBV6-3 to TRBJ2-3; 7 nucleotides line up with TRBD1. The junction had 6 bases not matched to a gene; V was cut back by 4 bases and J by 2 bases. CDR1 is MNHEY and CDR2 is SVGEGT in the germline V gene. The CDR3 consists of 15 residues. In DNA form, the CDR3 reads TGTGCCAGCAGTTTGACGGGACAGCCCACAGATACGCAGTATTTT. This translates into CASSLTGQPTDTQYF.

The gene calls are TRBV20-1 and TRBJ1-1; unclear D gene. CDR1 and CDR2 (germline): DFQATT, SNEGSKA (reference sequence). There are 14 residues in the CDR3. Trimming stripped 4 bases from V and 4 bases from J, with 16 bases between. CDR3 sequence reads: CSATTTLLGTEAFF. The CDR3 region has the DNA TGCAGTGCTACCACGACATTGCTGGGCACTGAAGCTTTCTTT.

A few counts support this clonotype. The J gene is TRBJ2-7, the V gene TRBV20-1; weak D call: TRBD1 (5 bases). CDR3 length: 11 residues. From germline, CDR1 is DFQATT and CDR2 SNEGSKA (reference sequence). Between the trimmed V and J ends, which lost 5 bases and 1 base, there was a span of 6 bases. The chain's CDR3 is CSAGHSYEQYF. In nucleotides, the CDR3 is TGCAGTGCTGGACATTCCTACGAGCAGTACTTC.

This clonotype was found a few times. The chain uses TRBV12-3 or TRBV12-4 and TRBJ2-7; D is ambiguous. The length of the CDR3 is 14 residues. Trimming removed 4 bases from V and 6 bases from J, with 16 bases in between. CDR3 coding DNA: TGTGCCAGCAGTTCTCCTGGAAAAAGGAGCGAGCAGTACTTC. Its translation is CASSSPGKRSEQYF.

V and J are TRBV7-2 and TRBJ2-3; possibly TRBD1 or TRBD2 for D (7 bases each). Per the germline V gene, CDR1 is SGHTA and CDR2 is FQGNSA. V lost 0 bases to trimming and J lost 8 bases, with 18 bases between them. This CDR3 contains 16 residues. The CDR3 region is CASSLASGGQGGTQYF. The CDR3, as DNA: TGTGCCAGCAGCTTAGCCTCGGGGGGCCAGGGGGGTACGCAGTATTTT.

The rearrangement uses TRBV19 and TRBJ2-5; 10 bases map to TRBD2. Germline V gene sequence: CDR1 LNHDA, CDR2 SQIVND (reference sequence). Trimming removed 3 bases from V and 1 base from J; junction bases left unmatched: 2. The CDR3 contains 15 residues. The CDR3 loop is CASSMSSGGQETQYF. DNA of the CDR3: TGTGCCAGTAGTATGTCTAGCGGGGGCCAAGAGACCCAGTACTTC. The variable domain in full, with the rest retrieved from reference TRBV19 and TRBJ2-5, is DGGITQSPKYLFRKEGQNVTLSCEQNLNHDAMYWYRQDPGQGLRLIYYSQIVNDFQKGDIAEGYSVSREKKESFPLTVTSAQKNPTAFYLCASSMSSGGQETQYFGPGTRLLVL.

The V gene is TRBV2, the J gene TRBJ1-5; D remains unclear. CDR3 length: 15 residues. Germline loops: CDR1 SNHLY, CDR2 FYNNEI. The germline V and J ends were trimmed by 6 bases and 0 bases, with 12 bases remaining between them. The CDR3: CASSGGPYSNQPQHF. DNA for the CDR3: TGTGCCAGCAGCGGCGGGCCATATAGCAATCAGCCCCAGCATTTT. Complete variable domain (other parts from reference TRBV2 and TRBJ1-5): EPEVTQTPSHQVTQMGQEVILRCVPISNHLYFYWYRQILGQKVEFLVSFYNNEISEKSEIFDDQFSVERPDGSNFTLKIRSTKLEDSAMYFCASSGGPYSNQPQHFGDGTRLSIL.

The genes are TRBV4-2 and TRBJ2-2; 9 bases fit TRBD1. The V gene's germline CDR1 is LGHNA and CDR2 YNFKEQ. The V gene end was trimmed by 3 bases and the J gene end by 5 bases; junction bases not matched to a gene: 7. CDR3 length: 16 amino acids. In nucleotides, the CDR3 is TGTGCCAGCAGCCAGGACAGGGGAGTTTGGACCGGGGAGCTGTTTTTT. Its protein is CASSQDRGVWTGELFF.

This clonotype was seen a few times. The rearrangement joins TRBV5-1 to TRBJ2-1; 8 nucleotides line up with TRBD2. The CDR3 spans 16 residues. V shed 1 base, J shed 0 bases, and the junction held 3 bases outside the gene matches. Germline assignment: CDR1 SGHRS and CDR2 YFSETQ. CDR3 DNA sequence: TGCGCCAGCAGCTTGTCGGCGGGGGGCTCCTACAATGAGCAGTTCTTC. Translation gives CASSLSAGGSYNEQFF.

The rearrangement links TRBV6-4 to TRBJ2-3; D assignment may be TRBD1 or TRBD2 (5 bases each). The CDR3 has 14 amino acids. Deletions cut 0 bases from V and 5 bases from J, with 9 bases between. CDR1 and CDR2 from the germline V gene are MRHNA and SNTAGT. The CDR3 spells CASSDSGTGDTQYF. For the CDR3, the DNA is TGTGCCAGCAGTGACTCAGGGACCGGAGATACGCAGTATTTT.

The rearrangement joins TRBV12-3 or TRBV12-4 to TRBJ2-5, with 12 bases aligning to TRBD2. The CDR3 loop spans 16 amino acids. V lost 5 bases and J lost 7; bases outside the gene matches: 11. Here the CDR3 reads CASSRTSGGPPLTQYF. In DNA, the CDR3 is TGTGCCAGCAGTCGAACTAGCGGGGGGCCCCCGCTGACCCAGTACTTC.

The chain couples TRBV5-1 to TRBJ2-3, with a weak D call TRBD1 (6 bases). The CDR3 sequence is 15 residues long. Per germline, CDR1 SGHRS and CDR2 YFSETQ. Trimming stripped 3 bases from V and 3 bases from J, with 14 bases between. CDR3: CASSSLVQGTDTQYF. In DNA form, the CDR3 reads TGCGCCAGCAGCTCGTTGGTACAGGGAACAGATACGCAGTATTTT.

The chain couples TRBV5-1 to TRBJ2-7; maybe TRBD2 (6 bases). From germline, CDR1 is SGHRS and CDR2 YFSETQ. CDR3 size: 14 residues. V was trimmed by 0 bases and J by 6 bases, leaving 13 bases between them. Written as DNA, the CDR3 is TGCGCCAGCAGCTTGGCGGGGGTTGCTGGCGAGCAGTACTTC. Translation: CASSLAGVAGEQYF. Variable domain in full (rest from reference TRBV5-1 and TRBJ2-7): KAGVTQTPRYLIKTRGQQVTLSCSPISGHRSVSWYQQTPGQGLQFLFEYFSETQRNKGNFPGRFSGRQFSNSRSEMNVSTLELGDSALYLCASSLAGVAGEQYFGPGTRLTVT.

The table lists this clonotype with a few counts. The chain combines TRBV12-3 or TRBV12-4 with TRBJ2-7; TRBD1 aligns across 8 bases. This CDR3 contains 14 residues. V was clipped by 4 bases and J by 3 bases; unmatched bases: 5. DNA of the CDR3: TGTGCCAGCAGTTCGCAGGGGGCTGACTACGAGCAGTACTTC. It yields the protein CASSSQGADYEQYF.

J is TRBJ1-2 and V is TRBV5-1, with TRBD1 as a possible D gene (6 bases). The CDR3 is 16 amino acids. Trimming left V 4 bases short and J 8 bases short, with 24 bases between. From germline, CDR1 is SGHRS and CDR2 YFSETQ. The CDR3 spells CASSPGQGWPLNGYTF. CDR3 nucleotides: TGCGCCAGCAGCCCGGGACAAGGATGGCCTTTAAACGGCTACACCTTC.

The V gene is TRBV4-1, the J gene TRBJ2-7, with D unclear. This CDR3 comprises 17 residues. Germline CDR1 MGHRA, CDR2 YSYEKL. V lost 1 base to trimming and J lost 2 bases, with 18 bases between them. This chain's CDR3 is CASSQGPPVVGPYEQYF. The CDR3 region has the DNA TGCGCCAGCAGCCAAGGTCCGCCCGTGGTGGGTCCCTACGAGCAGTACTTC.

The rearrangement joins TRBV27 to TRBJ2-1; a possible D gene is TRBD2 (6 bases). This CDR3 region has 15 residues. Trimming left V 3 bases short and J 7 bases short, with 16 bases between. The germline V gene encodes CDR1 MNHEY and CDR2 SMNVEV (reference sequence). The CDR3 region is CASSFLGGRGNEQFF. CDR3 DNA sequence: TGTGCCAGCAGTTTCCTGGGGGGACGAGGGAATGAGCAGTTCTTC.

This chain uses TRBV20-1 with TRBJ2-3; D possibly corresponds to TRBD1 (6 bases). This CDR3 is 13 amino acids long. Per the germline V gene, CDR1 is DFQATT and CDR2 is SNEGSKA (reference sequence). Trimming removed 8 bases at V and 6 bases at J, with 18 bases between. In nucleotides, the CDR3 is TGCAGTCCCCAGGGGACCGGGCTCGATACGCAGTATTTT. This codes for CSPQGTGLDTQYF.

At least ten counts were recorded for this clonotype. This chain links TRBV5-1 with TRBJ2-1; TRBD2 matches 7 bases. The CDR3 has 15 residues. With V trimmed by 4 bases and J by 0 bases, 4 bases remained unmatched. Germline CDR1 reads SGHRS; CDR2 reads YFSETQ. In nucleotides, the CDR3 is TGCGCCAGCAGCCTCCTAGCGGTCTCCTACAATGAGCAGTTCTTC. It specifies CASSLLAVSYNEQFF.